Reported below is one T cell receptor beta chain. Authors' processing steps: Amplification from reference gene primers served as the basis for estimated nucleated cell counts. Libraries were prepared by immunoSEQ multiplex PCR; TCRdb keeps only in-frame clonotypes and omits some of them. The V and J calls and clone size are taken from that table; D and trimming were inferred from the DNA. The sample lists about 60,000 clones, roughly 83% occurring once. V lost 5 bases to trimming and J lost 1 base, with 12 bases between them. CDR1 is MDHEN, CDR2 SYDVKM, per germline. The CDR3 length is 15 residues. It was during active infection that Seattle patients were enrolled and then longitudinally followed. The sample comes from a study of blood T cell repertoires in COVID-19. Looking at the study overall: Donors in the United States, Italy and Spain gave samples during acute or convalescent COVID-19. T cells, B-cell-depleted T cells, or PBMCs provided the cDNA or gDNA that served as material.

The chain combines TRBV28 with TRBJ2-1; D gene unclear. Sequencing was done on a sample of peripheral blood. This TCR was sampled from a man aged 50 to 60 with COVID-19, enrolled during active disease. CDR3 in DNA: TGTGCCAGCAGTACCCGACTCCTATCCTACAATGAGCAGTTCTTC. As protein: CASSTRLLSYNEQFF.